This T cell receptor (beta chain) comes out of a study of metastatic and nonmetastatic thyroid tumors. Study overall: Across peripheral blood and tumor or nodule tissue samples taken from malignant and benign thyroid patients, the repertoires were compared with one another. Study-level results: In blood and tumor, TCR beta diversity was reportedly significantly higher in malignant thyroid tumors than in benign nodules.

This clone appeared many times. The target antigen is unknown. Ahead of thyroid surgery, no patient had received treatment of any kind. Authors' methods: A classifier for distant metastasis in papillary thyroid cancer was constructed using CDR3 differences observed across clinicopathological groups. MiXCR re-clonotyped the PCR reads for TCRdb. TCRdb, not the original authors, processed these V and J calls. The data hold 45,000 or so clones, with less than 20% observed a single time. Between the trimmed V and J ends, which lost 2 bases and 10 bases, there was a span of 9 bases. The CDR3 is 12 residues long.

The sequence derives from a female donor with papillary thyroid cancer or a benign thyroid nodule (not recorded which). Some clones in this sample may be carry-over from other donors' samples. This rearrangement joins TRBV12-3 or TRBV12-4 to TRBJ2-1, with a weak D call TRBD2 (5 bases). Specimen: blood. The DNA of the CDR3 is TGTGCCAGCAGTTTATATCTAGCAGAGCAGTTCTTC. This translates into CASSLYLAEQFF.